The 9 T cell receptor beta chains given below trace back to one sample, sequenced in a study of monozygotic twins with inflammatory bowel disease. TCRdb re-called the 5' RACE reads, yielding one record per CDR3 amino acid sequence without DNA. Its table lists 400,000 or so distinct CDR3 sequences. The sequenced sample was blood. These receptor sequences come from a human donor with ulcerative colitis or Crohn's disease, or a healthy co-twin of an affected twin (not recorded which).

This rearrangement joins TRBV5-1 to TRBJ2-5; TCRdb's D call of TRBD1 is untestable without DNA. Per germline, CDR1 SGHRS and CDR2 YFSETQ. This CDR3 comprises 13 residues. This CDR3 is CASSRQGMETQYF.

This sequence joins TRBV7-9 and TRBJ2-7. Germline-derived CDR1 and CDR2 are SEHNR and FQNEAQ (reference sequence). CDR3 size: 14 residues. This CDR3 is CASSSFGSTYEQYF.

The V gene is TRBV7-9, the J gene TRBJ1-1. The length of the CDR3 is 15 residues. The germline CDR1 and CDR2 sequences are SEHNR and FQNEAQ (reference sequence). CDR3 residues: CASSLEQGMNTEAFF.

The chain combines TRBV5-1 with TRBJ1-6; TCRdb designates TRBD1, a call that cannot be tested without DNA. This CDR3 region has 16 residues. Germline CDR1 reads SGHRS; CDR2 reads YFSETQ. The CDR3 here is CASSRIPGQVASPLHF.

The CDR3 here is CSAGPSGRDYNEQFF. This chain connects TRBV20-1 to TRBJ2-1; TCRdb designates TRBD2, a call that cannot be tested without DNA. The length of the CDR3 is 15 residues. Germline CDR1 is DFQATT and CDR2 is SNEGSKA (reference sequence).

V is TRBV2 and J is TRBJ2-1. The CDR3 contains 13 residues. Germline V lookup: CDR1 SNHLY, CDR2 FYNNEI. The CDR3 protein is CATEGPISNEQFF.

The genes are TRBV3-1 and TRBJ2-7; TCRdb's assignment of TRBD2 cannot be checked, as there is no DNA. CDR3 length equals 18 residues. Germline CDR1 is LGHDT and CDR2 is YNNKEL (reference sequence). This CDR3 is CASSHGLAGERSSYEQYF.

The CDR3 region is CATSEGSGGPDTQYF. V is TRBV24-1 and J is TRBJ2-3; TCRdb returns TRBD2, unconfirmable since there is no DNA. The CDR3 extends over 15 amino acids. Germline values: CDR1 KGHDR, CDR2 SFDVKD.

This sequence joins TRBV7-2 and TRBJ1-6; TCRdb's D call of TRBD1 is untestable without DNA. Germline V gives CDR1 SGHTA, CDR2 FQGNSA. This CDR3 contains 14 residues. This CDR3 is CASSDGTYNSPLHF.